This TCR beta chain was recorded in a study of blood T cell repertoires in COVID-19. Study-wide background: Acute-phase and convalescent COVID-19 samples originated in the United States, Italy and Spain. T cells, B-cell-depleted T cells, or PBMCs provided the cDNA or gDNA that served as material.

In the authors' methods: Reference gene primers were amplified, and this amplification served to estimate nucleated cell counts. This table comes from immunoSEQ multiplex PCR, and its TCRdb copy is limited to in-frame clones, with some not included. V and J calls and clone size come straight from that table; D and trimming were deduced from the DNA. This table has 150,000 to 200,000 clones, about 80% appearing once. The germline V gene has CDR1 MNHEY and CDR2 SMNVEV (reference sequence). Trimming took 5 bases from V and 2 from J, leaving 18 bases between them. The CDR3 is 16 residues long. The chain links TRBV27 to TRBJ1-2; D is unresolved. The clonotype was recovered from a man in his 60s with acute or convalescent COVID-19. Material: peripheral blood. The CDR3 here is CASSPGSTAGNYGYTF. The DNA of the CDR3 is TGTGCCAGCAGTCCCGGTTCGACGGCAGGAAACTATGGCTACACCTTC.